These 14 T cell receptor beta chains share one sample of origin, sequenced in a study of blood T cells in healthy people across ages. A second PCR, run for roughly 7 to 11 cycles, used a sample-barcoded 5' primer plus a J-beta primer mix. TCRdb processed the 5' RACE reads anew with MiXCR; each CDR3 protein has one entry. The table has under 1,100,000 distinct CDR3 sequences, less than 25% seen once. The data were also submitted as part of a second study, on T cells of mothers and their children.

The sample consisted of blood. These receptors came from a girl aged 2-10 years in good health.

This clonotype turned up a few times. One end of the junction varies from germline; a read error may be responsible. CDR3 loop: CSVEATGLSGYTF. DNA of the CDR3: TGCAGCGTGGAAGCAACAGGGCTCTCTGGCTACACCTTC. V usage is TRBV29-1 and J usage is TRBJ1-2; the D gene is possibly TRBD1 (6 bases). CDR1 and CDR2 (germline): SQVTM, ANQGSEA. There are 13 residues in the CDR3.

This sequence joins TRBV28 and TRBJ2-5, with D possibly being TRBD1 (6 bases). The end of the DNA is better explained by TRBJ2-7, so the J call may be wrong. The CDR3 runs 15 residues. The germline CDR1 and CDR2 sequences are MDHEN and SYDVKM. The CDR3 here is CASSKDTGSIYEQYF. The CDR3 coding sequence is TGTGCCAGCAGTAAAGATACAGGGAGCATTTACGAGCAGTACTTC.

The chain has TRBV6-5 and TRBJ2-5; D unclear. The V and J ends lost 3 bases and 1 base respectively, with 9 bases between them. Germline V CDR1 and CDR2: MNHEY, SVGAGI. The CDR3 length is 14 residues. CDR3 amino acids: CASSYINSQETQYF. The CDR3 DNA follows: TGTGCCAGCAGTTATATCAACAGCCAAGAGACCCAGTACTTC.

V and J are TRBV7-2 and TRBJ2-3; D is ambiguous. The V gene lost 0 bases and the J gene lost 3 bases, with 10 bases spanning the gap. Per germline, CDR1 SGHTA and CDR2 FQGNSA. The CDR3 has 15 residues. The DNA for the CDR3 is TGTGCCAGCAGCTTAGCGGGCCAGATAACAGATACGCAGTATTTT. Translating gives CASSLAGQITDTQYF.

This clonotype showed up just a few times. The CDR3 loop is CASSQVGEGSEQYF. DNA for the CDR3: TGTGCCAGCAGCCAAGTAGGGGAGGGGAGCGAGCAGTACTTC. The rearrangement joins TRBV4-2 to TRBJ2-7; 7 bases line up with TRBD2. V shed 1 base and J 6 bases; nucleotides not matched to a gene: 6. Looked up from germline, CDR1 is LGHNA and CDR2 is YNFKEQ. This CDR3 spans 14 amino acids.

The CDR3 is CASRATGEGYEQYF. The CDR3 coding sequence is TGTGCCAGCAGAGCGACAGGGGAGGGTTACGAGCAGTACTTC. V usage is TRBV7-2 and J usage is TRBJ2-1; possibly TRBD1 for D (8 bases). The assigned J gene may be wrong: the sequence end matches TRBJ2-7 better. Germline V gene data show CDR1 as SGHTA and CDR2 as FQGNSA. The CDR3 is 14 residues long.

CDR3 sequence (DNA): TGCGCCAGCAGCCAGTCCCTAGCGGGGGATAAGACCCAGTACTTC. This encodes CASSQSLAGDKTQYF. The V and J genes are TRBV4-1 and TRBJ2-5, with 10 nucleotides matching TRBD2. The junction had 7 bases not matched to a gene; V was cut back by 3 bases and J by 6 bases. CDR3 size: 15 residues. Germline V gives CDR1 MGHRA, CDR2 YSYEKL.

This rearrangement joins TRBV28 to TRBJ2-5; D remains unclear. Gene TRBJ2-7 matches the end of the DNA better, so the J call may be wrong. The germline V gene encodes CDR1 MDHEN and CDR2 SYDVKM. CDR3 size: 13 residues. CDR3 sequence (DNA): TGTGCCAGCAGTAGGCCCCCCCCCTACGAGCAGTACTTC. Amino acid sequence: CASSRPPPYEQYF.

This chain connects TRBV7-3 to TRBJ1-2; no clear D gene. Germline CDR1 SGHTA, CDR2 FQGTGA. The CDR3 sequence is 15 residues long. The germline V and J ends were trimmed by 5 bases and 8 bases, with 21 bases remaining between them. CDR3 nucleotides: TGTGCCAGCAGCCCCCCAGGCCCACCAGGTGACGGCTACACCTTC. Protein: CASSPPGPPGDGYTF.

V usage is TRBV5-1 and J usage is TRBJ1-2, with D unresolved. Trimming took off 0 bases at V and 8 bases at J, with 14 bases between the two ends. Per germline, CDR1 SGHRS and CDR2 YFSETQ. The CDR3 runs to 14 residues. The DNA for the CDR3 is TGCGCCAGCAGCTTGGCCGAGGGAGTGAGCGGCTACACCTTC. It translates to CASSLAEGVSGYTF.

The chain uses TRBV20-1 and TRBJ2-4; D remains ambiguous. Between the trimmed V and J ends, which lost 6 bases and 5 bases, there was a span of 14 bases. In germline, CDR1 is DFQATT, CDR2 SNEGSKA (reference sequence). The CDR3 covers 13 residues. Here the CDR3 DNA reads TGCAGTGCAGAACCAGGCACCGAAAACATTCAGTACTTC. Translation: CSAEPGTENIQYF.

This clonotype was observed a few times. The chain uses TRBV13 and TRBJ2-6; TRBD1 agrees at 7 bases. Germline V gives CDR1 PRHDT, CDR2 FYEKMQ (reference sequence). The CDR3 length is 16 residues. The V gene end was trimmed by 4 bases and the J gene end by 4 bases; junction bases not matched to a gene: 7. The CDR3, as DNA: TGTGCCAGCAGCTCTGGACAGGCTCCAGGGGCCAACGTCCTGACTTTC. It is translated as CASSSGQAPGANVLTF.

V is TRBV7-3 and J is TRBJ2-1; 10 bases fit TRBD2. The CDR3 covers 13 residues. Germline CDR1 SGHTA, CDR2 FQGTGA. Trimming at V came to 4 bases and at J to 10 bases, leaving 4 bases not matched to a gene. CDR3 region: CASSWGLAQEQFF. Here the CDR3 DNA reads TGTGCCAGCAGCTGGGGACTAGCGCAAGAGCAGTTCTTC.

This clonotype has only a few counts. V gene TRBV29-1 combines with J gene TRBJ2-5; D gene ambiguous. The DNA end is a closer match to TRBJ2-7, so the J assignment may be wrong. The CDR3 has 14 amino acids. Germline values: CDR1 SQVTM, CDR2 ANQGSEA. The CDR3 region is CSVEDTYYSDEQYF. In DNA, the CDR3 is TGCAGCGTTGAAGATACCTATTACTCGGACGAGCAGTACTTC.